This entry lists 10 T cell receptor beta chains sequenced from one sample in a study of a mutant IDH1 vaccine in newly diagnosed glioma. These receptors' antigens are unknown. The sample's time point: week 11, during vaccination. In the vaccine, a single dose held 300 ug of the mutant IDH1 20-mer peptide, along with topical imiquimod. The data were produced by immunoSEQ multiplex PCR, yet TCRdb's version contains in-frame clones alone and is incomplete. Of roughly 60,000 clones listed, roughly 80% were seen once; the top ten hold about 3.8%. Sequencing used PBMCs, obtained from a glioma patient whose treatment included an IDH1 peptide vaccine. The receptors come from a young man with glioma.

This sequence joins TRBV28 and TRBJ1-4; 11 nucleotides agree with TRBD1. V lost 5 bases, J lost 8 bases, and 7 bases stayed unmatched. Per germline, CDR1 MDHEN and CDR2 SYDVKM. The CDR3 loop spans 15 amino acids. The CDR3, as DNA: TGTGCCAGCAGTCCGGACAGGGGGCGAAACGAAAAACTGTTTTTT. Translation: CASSPDRGRNEKLFF.

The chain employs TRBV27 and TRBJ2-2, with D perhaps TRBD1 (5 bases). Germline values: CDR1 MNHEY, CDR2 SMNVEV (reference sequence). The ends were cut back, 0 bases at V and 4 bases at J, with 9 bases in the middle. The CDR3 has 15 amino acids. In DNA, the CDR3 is TGTGCCAGCAGTTTATCCAGGGCAGCCACCGGGGAGCTGTTTTTT. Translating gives CASSLSRAATGELFF.

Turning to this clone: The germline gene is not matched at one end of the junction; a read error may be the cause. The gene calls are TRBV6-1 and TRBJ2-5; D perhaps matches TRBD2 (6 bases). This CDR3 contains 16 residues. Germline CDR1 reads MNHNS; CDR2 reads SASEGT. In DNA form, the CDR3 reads TGTGCCATCAGTGAGTCGATGACGGGGGATCAAGAGACCCAGTACTTC. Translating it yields CAISESMTGDQETQYF.

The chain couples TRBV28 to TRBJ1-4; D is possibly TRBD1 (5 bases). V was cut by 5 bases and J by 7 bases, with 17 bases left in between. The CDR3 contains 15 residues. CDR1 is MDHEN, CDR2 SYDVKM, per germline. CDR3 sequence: CASSQLGGGGEKLFF. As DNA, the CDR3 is TGTGCCAGCAGTCAGCTGGGGGGGGGTGGTGAAAAACTGTTTTTT. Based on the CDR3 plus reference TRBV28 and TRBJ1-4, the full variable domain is DVKVTQSSRYLVKRTGEKVFLECVQDMDHENMFWYRQDPGLGLRLIYFSYDVKMKEKGDIPEGYSVSREKKERFSLILESASTNQTSMYLCASSQLGGGGEKLFFGSGTQLSVL.

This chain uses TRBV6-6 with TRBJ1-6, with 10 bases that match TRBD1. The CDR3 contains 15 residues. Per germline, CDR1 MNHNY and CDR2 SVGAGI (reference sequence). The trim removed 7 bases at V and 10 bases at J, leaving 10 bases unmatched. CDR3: CASKGQGEGRSPLHF. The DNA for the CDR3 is TGTGCCAGCAAAGGACAGGGGGAAGGCAGGTCACCCCTCCACTTT.

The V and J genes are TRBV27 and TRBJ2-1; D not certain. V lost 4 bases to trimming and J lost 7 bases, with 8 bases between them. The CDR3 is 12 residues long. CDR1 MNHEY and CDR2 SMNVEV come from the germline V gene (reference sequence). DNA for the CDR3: TGTGCCAGCAGTTCCCTATCTAATGAGCAGTTCTTC. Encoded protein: CASSSLSNEQFF.

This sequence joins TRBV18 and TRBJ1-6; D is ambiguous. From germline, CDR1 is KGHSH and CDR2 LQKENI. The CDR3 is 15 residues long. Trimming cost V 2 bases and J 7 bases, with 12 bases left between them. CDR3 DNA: TGTGCCAGCTCACCAGGAGGGAGTGGAAATTCACCCCTCCACTTT. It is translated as CASSPGGSGNSPLHF.

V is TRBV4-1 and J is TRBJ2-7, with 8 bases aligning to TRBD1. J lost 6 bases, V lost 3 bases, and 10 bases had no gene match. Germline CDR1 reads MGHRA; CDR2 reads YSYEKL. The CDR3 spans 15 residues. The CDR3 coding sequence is TGCGCCAGCAGCCAGACGGACAGGGAAGGGCGCGAGCAGTACTTC. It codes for CASSQTDREGREQYF.

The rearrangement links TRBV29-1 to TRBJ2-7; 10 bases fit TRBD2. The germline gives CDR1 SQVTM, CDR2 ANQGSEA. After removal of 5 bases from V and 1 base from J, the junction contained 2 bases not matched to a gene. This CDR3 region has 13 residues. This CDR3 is CSVRTSGSYEQYF. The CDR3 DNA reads TGCAGCGTTCGGACTAGCGGATCCTACGAGCAGTACTTC.

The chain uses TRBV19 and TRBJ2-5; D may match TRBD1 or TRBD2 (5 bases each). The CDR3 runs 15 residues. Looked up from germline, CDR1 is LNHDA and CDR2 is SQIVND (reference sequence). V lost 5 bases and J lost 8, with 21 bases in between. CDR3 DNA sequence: TGTGCCAGTAGTTGGGACCGTGGGGCTCAGGTAACCCAGTACTTC. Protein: CASSWDRGAQVTQYF.